This paragraph reports one T cell receptor beta chain. Its cognate antigen is unknown. The source of the sample is a study of tumour-infiltrating T cells in Burkitt lymphoma. Across the study: All epidemiological Burkitt lymphoma subtypes were represented in the cohort. Overall and progression-free survival were predicted by productive clonality.

CDR1 is LGHNA and CDR2 is YNFKEQ in the germline V gene. V lost 1 base and J 0 bases, leaving 16 bases between the germline ends. The length of the CDR3 is 18 residues. Study-wide points: Many Burkitt lymphoma patients shared several public clonotypes.

Sequencing was performed with immunoSEQ multiplex PCR; in TCRdb, only in-frame clones are kept and a portion is missing. Among 1,300 or so clones listed, more than 98% were seen once. The V and J genes are TRBV4-2 and TRBJ1-3, with a tentative D call TRBD1 (5 bases). Sequences were obtained from tumor tissue. The sequence derives from a human donor with Burkitt lymphoma. The CDR3: CASSQVEERDHSGNTIYF. The DNA of the CDR3 is TGTGCCAGCAGCCAAGTCGAAGAACGGGACCACTCTGGAAACACCATATATTTT.